This TCR beta chain came from a study of T cell changes during pregnancy in multiple sclerosis. The table came from immunoSEQ multiplex PCR; TCRdb's copy has only in-frame clones and leaves some out. This table has more than 75,000 clones, over 85% appearing once. Deletions cut 5 bases from V and 4 bases from J, with 11 bases between. CDR3 length equals 13 residues. Germline V gives CDR1 MGHDK, CDR2 SYGVNS. This material consisted of peripheral blood, taken in the first trimester of pregnancy. This TCR was recovered from a female donor with multiple sclerosis, enrolled in a pregnancy study. The V and J genes are TRBV25-1 and TRBJ1-2; unclear D gene. This CDR3 is CASSPGSIYGYTF. The DNA for the CDR3 is TGTGCCAGCAGTCCGGGAAGTATCTATGGCTACACCTTC.